This TCR beta chain was sequenced in a study of T cell repertoires in cytomegalovirus infection (dated by TCRdb to about 2019). Turning to the overall study: Recently identified HLA-C-restricted CMV epitopes, whose presentation resists viral immunomodulation, were targeted by peptide stimulations together with well-studied HLA-B-restricted epitopes. Donor HLA type was relevant to the analysis, as public TCR beta signatures indicated carriage of CMV infection together with the matching HLA type. General conclusions and limits of the study: In the ex vivo response, HLA-C-restricted CMV-specific TCR beta clonotypes were dominant, and in two of eight donors the single most frequent clonotype came from this HLA-C-restricted group. Cumulative frequency of public TCR beta family members discriminated carriers of CMV infection plus the relevant HLA type in this cohort and an independent roughly 350-donor cohort.

The treatment or condition label of this sample denotes: in vitro stimulation with specific CMV peptide epitopes to enrich CMV-specific T cells. Sequencing took place on an Illumina HiSeq 1500. TCRdb trimmed public reads at Q25 via fastp, called clones via MiXCR and kept in-frame beta chains. Each entry merges the rows of one CDR3 protein and shows their most common DNA and genes. Across this sample there are 600,000 to 700,000 distinct CDR3 sequences, with roughly 36% seen only once. About 20% of the sample is held by the ten biggest clonotypes. Comment on this clonotype: Its antigen remains undetermined. Base-call qualities are not available, and no considerably larger clone is one nucleotide away.

V is shortened by 6 bases, J by 3 bases, and the region joining them spans 12 bases. The CDR3 has 14 amino acids, counting the end cysteine and phenylalanine. The retained sequence is limited to the CDR3, 42 bases, with the frame set at the first base. The rearrangement combines TRBV12-3 or TRBV12-4 with TRBJ1-5; the D gene cannot be named for sure. The sequencing used cultured PBMCs, collected from culture after CMV antigen stimulation. This clonotype was sampled from a human donor in good health (CMV status not recorded). Some clones in this sample may be carry-over from other donors' samples. The DNA sequence follows: TGTGCCAGCAGCCCCGGGCAGTTCAATCAGCCCCAGCATTTT. Its amino acids are CASSPGQFNQPQHF.